Listed here is a single T cell receptor beta chain. The antigen this receptor binds is unknown. Base qualities were left out, and no much larger clone turns up one base away. CDR3 length: 16 amino acids, cysteine to phenylalanine. Only the CDR3 portion is preserved as DNA: 48 bases, with reading frame beginning at the first base. Trimming takes 5 bases off V and 2 bases off J; junction bases not matched to a gene: 9. CDR1 and CDR2, looked up from the germline V gene, are SGHAT and FQNNGV. This sample is drawn from a study of identifying expanded T cells in peripheral blood (dated by TCRdb to the late 2010s). Broadly, across the study: Four technical replicates, made by sequencing separate aliquots from the same pool of genomic DNA, were compared pairwise.

The immunoSEQ Assay, which relies on bias-controlled multiplex PCR amplification of genomic DNA, was used to profile TCRbeta CDR3 regions. Per the source publication's procedure: The absolute abundance of each unique TCRbeta CDR3 region was quantified after sequences were collapsed and filtered. Differential abundance was assessed using a binomial (Fisher-equivalent) model and a beta-binomial model in which time-dependent variance fitted from healthy donors was added. Any clone with fewer than 5 combined templates was excluded, and a clone was called differentially abundant if its Benjamini-Hochberg FDR was below 0.01. Beta-binomial variance was modeled as a function of total template count across the two samples using the form v = (b*log(k)+a)^2. As stored in TCRdb, this immuneACCESS dataset retains in-frame rearrangements with V and J assigned. A fraction of the clones does not appear; measured against another copy, unresolved V genes explain less than half of the discrepancy, and the remainder lacks a known reason. That table gives V, J and clone size, and the DNA gave D and trimming. Here the sample has about 84,000 clones; about 90% occur a single time. The ten largest clones add up to over 5% of the sample.

No immune events, such as infections, were documented for the healthy donors during the collection period. To calibrate time-dependent variance in a beta-binomial model of T-cell clone differential abundance, blood repertoires from healthy donors were used as a training cohort. There were ten or so healthy donors in the training cohort, of whom 3 were female and 7 were male. The donors were between roughly 29 and 65 years old, with an average age of about 47 years. Whole blood, obtained from a commercial supplier, was collected from each healthy donor at three time points spaced around 13 days apart. Genomic DNA was extracted from unsorted whole blood for immunosequencing. Overall study outcomes, separate from this receptor: Both the number of clones called differentially abundant and the false-positive rate were significantly reduced by the beta-binomial model across all healthy-donor time intervals. Approximately 1.2 differentially abundant clones were flagged by the binomial model between technical replicates, whereas about 15 and 18 were flagged over about two weeks and four weeks, respectively. It was expected by the authors that biological variance in healthy repertoires might increase further over much longer intervals, such as months to years. For all healthy donors, the variance in clone template counts between two-week samples rose significantly as total template count increased.

The V and J genes are TRBV11-2 and TRBJ2-7; TRBD1 aligns with 10 central bases. The sequenced material came from blood. This receptor was identified in a person between 18 and 75 years old in good health. CDR3 protein: CASSVTAGTGAYEQYF. The nucleotide sequence is given as TGTGCCAGCAGCGTAACCGCCGGGACAGGGGCCTACGAGCAGTACTTC.